This T cell receptor (beta chain) was documented in a study of blood T cells in healthy people across ages. Study-wide background: The capture of about one barcoded beta molecule per two T cells was achieved by template switching. Whole-study results and caveats: More naive CD4+ cells and higher diversity were found in long-lived than in aged donors.

Primers used in a second PCR of about 7 to 12 cycles were a sample-barcoded 5' primer and a J-beta primer mix. All samples yielded 2.5 million or more CDR3-containing paired-end reads. TCRdb recomputed calls from the 5' RACE reads with MiXCR, one row per CDR3 protein. The sample lists around 1.5 million distinct CDR3 sequences, approximately 59% occurring once. CDR3 length: 13 residues. J lost 3 bases, V lost 6 bases, and 4 bases had no gene match. In germline, CDR1 is SQVTM, CDR2 ANQGSEA. With regard to this clonotype: Its antigen is not identified.

Input material: blood. The chain combines TRBV29-1 with TRBJ2-3, with 9 bases fitting TRBD1. The source is a man between 18 and 29 years old in good health. The chain's CDR3 is CSVTGTGTDTQYF. The DNA of the CDR3 is TGCAGCGTCACCGGGACAGGGACAGATACGCAGTATTTT.